A single sample is the source of the 31 T cell receptor beta chains below, sequenced in a study of blood T cell repertoires in COVID-19. The method was immunoSEQ multiplex PCR; TCRdb's version includes in-frame clones alone and lacks a portion of them. The table lists around 20,000 clones, approximately 88% of them singletons. The sample taken for sequencing was peripheral blood. These receptors were taken from a human donor in a cohort sampled during active COVID-19. The donor label of this sample is uncertain.

This clone appeared a few times. V gene TRBV3-1 (or the pseudogene TRBV3-2) combines with J gene TRBJ2-1; 12 bases map to TRBD2. Germline loops: CDR1 LGHDT, CDR2 YNNKEL (reference sequence). The CDR3 runs to 16 residues. Trimming cost V 1 base and J 5 bases; bases outside gene matches: 3. In DNA, the CDR3 is TGTGCCAGCAGCCAAGGACTAGCGGGGGAAAACAATGAGCAGTTCTTC. This codes for CASSQGLAGENNEQFF.

This chain uses TRBV7-8 with TRBJ1-2; no clear D. Germline V CDR1 and CDR2: SGHVS, FQNEAQ. The CDR3 runs to 15 residues. The V and J ends lost 6 bases and 3 bases respectively, with 17 bases between them. The CDR3 here is CASSPPVGGDYGYTF. CDR3 DNA sequence: TGTGCCAGCAGTCCCCCGGTGGGAGGAGACTATGGCTACACCTTC.

The chain has TRBV5-8 and TRBJ1-5; D gene unclear. There are 15 residues in the CDR3. V lost 2 bases to trimming and J lost 0 bases, with 9 bases between them. The germline CDR1 and CDR2 sequences are SGHTS and YDEGEE. The CDR3 DNA is TGTGCCAGCAGCTTTAACGCGAATAGCAATCAGCCCCAGCATTTT. Its translation is CASSFNANSNQPQHF.

This chain uses TRBV28 with TRBJ2-1; tentative D call: TRBD2 (6 bases). Looked up from germline, CDR1 is MDHEN and CDR2 is SYDVKM. The ends were cut back, 4 bases at V and 0 bases at J, with 16 bases in the middle. The CDR3 totals 17 residues. The CDR3 DNA sequence: TGTGCCAGCAGTTCTCTTGTTAGCGGTAGCTCCTACAATGAGCAGTTCTTC. Translation: CASSSLVSGSSYNEQFF.

This clone has just a few counts. The J gene is TRBJ2-1, the V gene TRBV3-1 (or the pseudogene TRBV3-2); no clear D gene. Germline assignment: CDR1 LGHDT and CDR2 YNNKEL (reference sequence). V was cut by 1 base and J by 1 base, with 8 bases left in between. The CDR3 consists of 15 residues. The CDR3 sequence: CASSQGTGSYNEQFF. In DNA, the CDR3 is TGTGCCAGCAGCCAAGGTACGGGTTCCTACAATGAGCAGTTCTTC.

This clone was picked up one time. The chain combines TRBV6-5 with TRBJ2-1; 9 bases match TRBD1. V was pared by 8 bases and J by 6 bases, with 5 bases of the junction left unmatched. The CDR3 contains 13 residues. Germline lookup yields CDR1 MNHEY and CDR2 SVGAGI. The CDR3 here is CASRDRVSNEQFF. In DNA form, the CDR3 reads TGTGCCAGCCGGGACAGGGTGAGCAATGAGCAGTTCTTC.

V gene TRBV19 combines with J gene TRBJ1-5; TRBD1 agrees at 9 bases. CDR3 size: 13 residues. J gave up 2 bases and V 9 bases, and 2 bases lay outside the gene matches. Germline CDR1 and CDR2: LNHDA and SQIVND (reference sequence). The CDR3 sequence: CASRTGGNQPQHF. In DNA form, the CDR3 reads TGTGCCAGCAGGACAGGGGGCAATCAGCCCCAGCATTTT.

The CDR3 sequence: CASSPWTGRETQYF. The CDR3 DNA follows: TGTGCCAGCAGCCCTTGGACAGGGCGAGAGACCCAGTACTTC. The chain couples TRBV9 to TRBJ2-5; 8 positions match TRBD1. The germline CDR1 and CDR2 sequences are SGDLS and YYNGEE. The CDR3 runs 14 residues. The V segment lost 4 bases and the J segment 4 bases; nucleotides outside the gene matches: 6. The full variable domain, in which reference TRBV9 and TRBJ2-5 provide the parts outside the CDR3, is DSGVTQTPKHLITATGQRVTLRCSPRSGDLSVYWYQQSLDQGLQFLIQYYNGEERAKGNILERFSAQQFPDLHSELNLSSLELGDSALYFCASSPWTGRETQYFGPGTRLLVL.

The chain couples TRBV7-2 to TRBJ2-2; D unresolved. The CDR3 runs 13 residues. Germline V gives CDR1 SGHTA, CDR2 FQGNSA. V was clipped by 2 bases and J by 6 bases, with 7 bases between them. The CDR3 sequence: CASSLQVAGELFF. CDR3 in DNA: TGTGCCAGCAGCTTACAGGTAGCCGGGGAGCTGTTTTTT.

This chain uses TRBV10-3 with TRBJ1-1; D is perhaps TRBD1 (6 bases). Trimming left V 2 bases short and J 4 bases short, with 20 bases between. The CDR3 has 17 amino acids. The germline V gene has CDR1 ENHRY and CDR2 SYGVKD. CDR3 residues: CAISEGRGARSPTEAFF. CDR3 nucleotides: TGTGCCATCAGTGAGGGCAGGGGCGCGCGGTCGCCCACTGAAGCTTTCTTT.

This clone was counted a single time. J is TRBJ1-1 and V is TRBV2; D is perhaps TRBD1 (6 bases). This CDR3 spans 13 amino acids. Trimming cost V 4 bases and J 4 bases, with 10 bases left between them. Germline V gives CDR1 SNHLY, CDR2 FYNNEI. CDR3 DNA: TGTGCCAGCAGTGGCCAGGGGCGCACTGAAGCTTTCTTT. Its translation: CASSGQGRTEAFF.

The table lists this clone with a few counts. V is TRBV10-2 and J is TRBJ2-1; 12 nucleotides match TRBD2. Trimming at V came to 3 bases and at J to 7 bases, leaving 7 bases not matched to a gene. Germline lookup yields CDR1 WSHSY and CDR2 SAAADI. This CDR3 is 16 amino acids long. The CDR3: CASSDHLAGGPNEQFF. In nucleotides, the CDR3 is TGCGCCAGCAGTGACCATCTAGCGGGAGGGCCGAATGAGCAGTTCTTC.

The chain couples TRBV18 to TRBJ1-2; TRBD1 is a possible D gene (5 bases). This CDR3 has 14 residues. V lost 5 bases and J lost 0, with 10 bases in between. Germline CDR1 is KGHSH and CDR2 is LQKENI. The CDR3 loop is CASSTDSSNYGYTF. The CDR3 coding sequence is TGTGCCAGCTCAACTGACAGTTCTAACTATGGCTACACCTTC.

The rearrangement uses TRBV11-2 and TRBJ1-1; no reliable D call. Germline V CDR1 and CDR2: SGHAT, FQNNGV. V lost 5 bases, J lost 12 bases, and 19 bases lay in between. CDR3 length: 13 residues. The CDR3 sequence: CASSPPALWAPFF. The CDR3, as DNA: TGTGCCAGCAGCCCGCCTGCCCTTTGGGCACCTTTCTTT.

The chain is built from TRBV5-6 and TRBJ1-2; D ambiguous. V lost 1 base and J lost 5, with 15 bases in between. CDR1 is SGHDT, CDR2 YYEEEE, per germline. The CDR3 totals 15 residues. CDR3 DNA: TGTGCCAGCAGCTTGAGGTACGGAGGGCTTTATGGCTACACCTTC. This codes for CASSLRYGGLYGYTF.

This chain joins TRBV9 and TRBJ1-4; 8 nucleotides align to TRBD1. There are 16 residues in the CDR3. The trim removed 0 bases at V and 3 bases at J, leaving 4 bases unmatched. CDR1 and CDR2 from the germline V gene are SGDLS and YYNGEE. DNA of the CDR3: TGTGCCAGCAGCGTAGGGACAGGGATTGCTAATGAAAAACTGTTTTTT. Translated: CASSVGTGIANEKLFF.

This sequence joins TRBV13 and TRBJ2-7; possible D gene TRBD2, 5 bases. The germline V gene has CDR1 PRHDT and CDR2 FYEKMQ (reference sequence). Trimming took off 3 bases at V and 4 bases at J, with 10 bases between the two ends. CDR3 length: 13 amino acids. The CDR3 DNA reads TGTGCCAGCAGCTTTTATCGGGGTTACGAGCAGTACTTC. Its protein product is CASSFYRGYEQYF.

V is TRBV7-9 and J is TRBJ1-5; weak D call: TRBD1 (6 bases). From germline, CDR1 is SEHNR and CDR2 FQNEAQ (reference sequence). The CDR3 covers 13 residues. V lost 8 bases, J lost 6 bases, and 14 bases lay in between. The CDR3 sequence: CASDGGQGQPQHF. The DNA for the CDR3 is TGTGCCAGCGACGGGGGGCAGGGTCAGCCCCAGCATTTT. The variable domain in full, with the rest retrieved from reference TRBV7-9 and TRBJ1-5, is DTGVSQNPRHKITKRGQNVTFRCDPISEHNRLYWYRQTLGQGPEFLTYFQNEAQLEKSRLLSDRFSAERPKGSFSTLEIQRTEQGDSAMYLCASDGGQGQPQHFGDGTRLSIL.

This clone was seen a single time. This CDR3 is CASSPDRGRSYNEQFF. The CDR3 DNA follows: TGTGCCAGCAGCCCGGACAGGGGTAGATCCTACAATGAGCAGTTCTTC. V gene TRBV7-9 combines with J gene TRBJ2-1, with TRBD1 matching 9 bases. From germline, CDR1 is SEHNR and CDR2 FQNEAQ (reference sequence). After removal of 5 bases from V and 1 base from J, the junction contained 6 bases not matched to a gene. The CDR3 sequence is 16 residues long.

The chain couples TRBV7-9 to TRBJ2-5, with TRBD2 as a possible D gene (5 bases). CDR3 length equals 14 residues. V lost 2 bases and J lost 5, with 12 bases in between. From germline, CDR1 is SEHNR and CDR2 FQNEAQ (reference sequence). In DNA, the CDR3 is TGTGCCAGCAGCTTATCTAGCTCGGCGGAGACCCAGTACTTC. As protein: CASSLSSSAETQYF.

This sequence joins TRBV7-9 and TRBJ1-4, with TRBD1 matching over 7 bases. The CDR3 sequence is 14 residues long. V was pared by 4 bases and J by 7 bases, with 6 bases of the junction left unmatched. The germline V gene has CDR1 SEHNR and CDR2 FQNEAQ (reference sequence). The CDR3 region has the DNA TGTGCCAGCAGCTCCAAGGGGGCGCGTGAAAAACTGTTTTTT. Translating gives CASSSKGAREKLFF.

The V call is TRBV9, the J call TRBJ2-2; perhaps TRBD2 as D (5 bases). Germline V CDR1 and CDR2: SGDLS, YYNGEE. This CDR3 comprises 16 residues. V dropped 3 bases and J dropped 1 base, with 13 bases sitting between them. The CDR3 loop reads CASSARERLNTGELFF. Here the CDR3 DNA reads TGTGCCAGCAGCGCGAGGGAAAGATTGAACACCGGGGAGCTGTTTTTT.

The V and J genes are TRBV9 and TRBJ2-3; 7 bases map to TRBD2. The CDR3 is 16 amino acids. V lost 0 bases to trimming and J lost 6 bases; unmatched junction nucleotides: 10. Germline loops: CDR1 SGDLS, CDR2 YYNGEE. CDR3 nucleotide sequence: TGTGCCAGCAGCGTAGCCCCCGCGGGAGAGGGGGATACGCAGTATTTT. Translated: CASSVAPAGEGDTQYF.

The chain combines TRBV27 with TRBJ2-1; 9 bases are a match to TRBD1. CDR3 length: 14 residues. V shed 5 bases and J 7 bases; nucleotides not matched to a gene: 6. Germline assignment: CDR1 MNHEY and CDR2 SMNVEV (reference sequence). CDR3: CASSTGTGRNEQFF. In DNA, the CDR3 is TGTGCCAGCAGTACTGGGACAGGGCGGAATGAGCAGTTCTTC.

This chain uses TRBV4-2 with TRBJ1-2; unclear D gene. The CDR3 is 15 amino acids. V was clipped by 4 bases and J by 5 bases, with 17 bases between them. From germline, CDR1 is LGHNA and CDR2 YNFKEQ. The CDR3 DNA reads as TGTGCCAGCAGCCCCAGGTCGAGTGGTGGGTATGGCTACACCTTC. Translating gives CASSPRSSGGYGYTF.

The chain recombines TRBV28 with TRBJ2-1, with TRBD2 identical over 13 bases. Germline V CDR1 and CDR2: MDHEN, SYDVKM. The CDR3 has 16 residues. J was trimmed by 8 bases and V by 6 bases; bases with no gene match: 10. This chain's CDR3 is CASRRGTSGIRYEQFF. CDR3 in DNA: TGTGCCAGCAGACGCGGGACTAGCGGGATCAGATATGAGCAGTTCTTC.

The gene calls are TRBV3-1 (or the pseudogene TRBV3-2) and TRBJ2-1; TRBD2 agrees at 12 bases. The CDR3 is 13 amino acids. V gave up 5 bases and J gave up 10 bases; unmatched junction bases: 3. Germline V gives CDR1 LGHDT, CDR2 YNNKEL (reference sequence). The CDR3 reads CASSFLAGGEQFF. CDR3 DNA sequence: TGTGCCAGCAGCTTTCTAGCGGGGGGGGAGCAGTTCTTC.

The genes are TRBV11-3 and TRBJ2-2, with D perhaps matching TRBD2 (5 bases). Trimming removed 4 bases at V and 4 bases at J, with 10 bases between. Germline V CDR1 and CDR2: SGHNT, YENEEA. There are 14 residues in the CDR3. For the CDR3, the DNA is TGTGCCAGCAGCTCCCGAGGGTCCACCGGGGAGCTGTTTTTT. It codes for CASSSRGSTGELFF. The full variable domain, completed using reference TRBV11-3 and TRBJ2-2, is EAGVVQSPRYKIIEKKQPVAFWCNPISGHNTLYWYLQNLGQGPELLIRYENEEAVDDSQLPKDRFSAERLKGVDSTLKIQPAELGDSAVYLCASSSRGSTGELFFGEGSRLTVL.

The genes are TRBV13 and TRBJ1-1; 10 bases align to TRBD1. The junction had 11 bases not matched to a gene; V was cut back by 3 bases and J by 10 bases. Germline V gene sequence: CDR1 PRHDT, CDR2 FYEKMQ (reference sequence). There are 15 residues in the CDR3. Here the CDR3 DNA reads TGTGCCAGCAGCTTTGGGCCGGGACAGGGGCGGGGAGCTTTCTTT. Encoded protein: CASSFGPGQGRGAFF.

The gene calls are TRBV2 and TRBJ2-3; D may be TRBD2 (5 bases). Deletions cut 8 bases from V and 0 bases from J, with 12 bases between. Germline loops: CDR1 SNHLY, CDR2 FYNNEI. The CDR3 sequence is 14 residues long. The CDR3 DNA reads TGTGCCAGCCAGAGGGCCCCTAGCACAGATACGCAGTATTTT. Its translation: CASQRAPSTDTQYF.

The J gene is TRBJ2-1, the V gene TRBV30; 14 nucleotides agree with TRBD2. V lost 3 bases, J lost 0 bases, and 4 bases stayed unmatched. CDR3 length equals 17 residues. The V gene's germline CDR1 is GTSNPN and CDR2 SVGIG (reference sequence). The CDR3 coding sequence is TGTGCCTGGAGAAGACTAGCGGGAGGGTCCTCCTACAATGAGCAGTTCTTC. As protein: CAWRRLAGGSSYNEQFF.